This T cell receptor beta chain was captured in a study of technical replicates of blood from a few donors. CDR1 SNHLY and CDR2 FYNNEI come from the germline V gene. The CDR3 consists of 11 residues. V was trimmed by 5 bases and J by 4 bases, leaving 5 bases between them. Here immunoSEQ multiplex PCR was the method, and the copy in TCRdb shows in-frame clones only, minus some. The profile shows 66,000 or so clones, roughly 88% of them singletons. The genes are TRBV2 and TRBJ1-1; D gene uncertain. The origin of this receptor is a human donor in good health. Some clones in this sample may be carry-over from other donors' samples. The specimen sequenced was PBMCs. The CDR3 protein is CASSPGTEAFF. The CDR3 DNA sequence: TGTGCCAGCAGTCCCGGCACTGAAGCTTTCTTT.